The rows below give T cell receptor beta chains drawn from one sample of a study of blood T cell repertoires in COVID-19. TCRdb's copy holds only in-frame clones and misses some; the assay was immunoSEQ multiplex PCR. The sample has around 260,000 clones; around 90% are singletons. The sequenced sample consisted of peripheral blood. The receptor set was obtained from a woman in her thirties or forties who had recovered from COVID-19. CDR3s include the opening cysteine and the closing phenylalanine or tryptophan. Fields, in order: J gene, D gene, V gene, clone size, CDR3 DNA, CDR3 protein. The D gene is left open where the match is weak. Not every row has a clone size; where given, it reads once, few, many or a size class.

J: TRBJ2-2; D: NA; V: TRBV27; size: NA; DNA: TGTGCCAGCAGTTCCCAAGCGGGCCTAGCAACCGGGGAGCTGTTTTTT; CDR3: CASSSQAGLATGELFF
J: TRBJ2-5; D: NA; V: TRBV2; size: NA; DNA: TGTGCCAGCAGCTACGTAGAGACCCAGTACTTC; CDR3: CASSYVETQYF
J: TRBJ2-1; D: TRBD1; V: TRBV28; size: NA; DNA: TGTGCCAGCAGCCCAGGGGGTGCGAATGAGCAGTTCTTC; CDR3: CASSPGGANEQFF
J: TRBJ2-3; D: TRBD2; V: TRBV5-5; size: NA; DNA: TGTGCCAGCAGCTTGGAGACTAGCGGGATTCAAGATACGCAGTATTTT; CDR3: CASSLETSGIQDTQYF
J: TRBJ2-2; D: NA; V: TRBV18; size: NA; DNA: TGTGCCAGCTCACCGGCCGGGTCCAACACCGGGGAGCTGTTTTTT; CDR3: CASSPAGSNTGELFF
J: TRBJ1-2; D: TRBD1; V: TRBV3-1/TRBV3-2; size: once; DNA: TGTGCCAGCAGCCGCCGGGACAGCTATGGCTACACCTTC; CDR3: CASSRRDSYGYTF
J: TRBJ2-6; D: NA; V: TRBV2; size: NA; DNA: TGTGCCAGCAGAGACTCGTGGAAGGGGGCCAACGTCCTGACTTTC; CDR3: CASRDSWKGANVLTF
J: TRBJ2-5; D: TRBD2; V: TRBV30; size: NA; DNA: TGTGCCTGGAGTGGGGGACTAGCGGGCAAGGAGACCCAGTACTTC; CDR3: CAWSGGLAGKETQYF
J: TRBJ2-7; D: NA; V: TRBV5-6; size: once; DNA: TGTGCCAGCAGCTTGGTAGCGAGGACTGGCGAGCAGTACTTC; CDR3: CASSLVARTGEQYF
J: TRBJ2-7; D: NA; V: TRBV18; size: NA; DNA: TGTGCCAGCTCACTAGGGGTGACGAGCTCCTACGAGCAGTACTTC; CDR3: CASSLGVTSSYEQYF
J: TRBJ2-5; D: NA; V: TRBV6-6; size: NA; DNA: TGTGCCAGCACACCGTTCAGGGAGGGGGAAGAGACCCAGTACTTC; CDR3: CASTPFREGEETQYF
J: TRBJ1-1; D: NA; V: TRBV6-2/TRBV6-3; size: NA; DNA: TGTGCCAGCAGTCCAGATGCCAGGAACACTGAAGCTTTCTTT; CDR3: CASSPDARNTEAFF
J: TRBJ2-7; D: TRBD2; V: TRBV28; size: NA; DNA: TGTGCCAGTTCGAGCGGGGACGCAGTTAATTACGAGCAGTACTTC; CDR3: CASSSGDAVNYEQYF
J: TRBJ2-1; D: TRBD2; V: TRBV5-6; size: NA; DNA: TGTGCCAGCAGCGTACTAGCGGGAGGGTACAATGAGCAGTTCTTC; CDR3: CASSVLAGGYNEQFF
J: TRBJ2-2; D: NA; V: TRBV2; size: few; DNA: TGTGCCAGCAGTGGGGGACATCCGAACACCGGGGAGCTGTTTTTT; CDR3: CASSGGHPNTGELFF
J: TRBJ1-5; D: NA; V: TRBV7-4; size: NA; DNA: TGTGCCAGCAGCTGTACTTCGACAGCCTCAACAAATCAGCCCCAGCATTTT; CDR3: CASSCTSTASTNQPQHF
J: TRBJ2-1; D: TRBD1; V: TRBV28; size: NA; DNA: TGTGCCAGCAGTTTATATTGGACAGGGGACAATGAGCAGTTCTTC; CDR3: CASSLYWTGDNEQFF
J: TRBJ1-1; D: TRBD1; V: TRBV5-4; size: few; DNA: TGTGCCAGCAGTCGACAGGGTTTCACTGAAGCTTTCTTT; CDR3: CASSRQGFTEAFF
J: TRBJ1-2; D: NA; V: TRBV7-2; size: NA; DNA: TGTGCCAGCAGCTTAGCAGCTCGCTACACCTTC; CDR3: CASSLAARYTF
J: TRBJ2-3; D: NA; V: TRBV18; size: NA; DNA: TGTGCCAGCTCGCCCCTGGACATCTTTGACACAGATACGCAGTATTTT; CDR3: CASSPLDIFDTDTQYF
J: TRBJ2-1; D: TRBD2; V: TRBV7-9; size: NA; DNA: TGTGCCAGCGCTGGAGCTAGCGGCAATGAGCAGTTCTTC; CDR3: CASAGASGNEQFF
J: TRBJ2-5; D: TRBD2; V: TRBV20-1; size: NA; DNA: TGCAGTGCTAGTCATAGCCCGAAGACTAGCGGGAAGGAGACCCAGTACTTC; CDR3: CSASHSPKTSGKETQYF
J: TRBJ1-1; D: TRBD1; V: TRBV5-6; size: few; DNA: TGTGCCAGCAGCGCCGGGACAGGGGGCCTCGGGGCTTTCTTT; CDR3: CASSAGTGGLGAFF
J: TRBJ2-7; D: TRBD1; V: TRBV3-1/TRBV3-2; size: once; DNA: TGTGCCAGCAGCCAAGGACAGGGGTTTCCCTACGAGCAGTACTTC; CDR3: CASSQGQGFPYEQYF
J: TRBJ2-7; D: TRBD1; V: TRBV24-1; size: NA; DNA: TGTGCCACCAGTGATCTTGACAGGGCCATCTCCTACGAGCAGTACTTC; CDR3: CATSDLDRAISYEQYF
J: TRBJ2-3; D: NA; V: TRBV5-4; size: NA; DNA: TGTGCCAGCAGCTTGGGCGGGATGAAGCCAGATACGCAGTATTTT; CDR3: CASSLGGMKPDTQYF
J: TRBJ2-5; D: TRBD2; V: TRBV5-1; size: NA; DNA: TGCGCCAGCAGCGCGGGGGACACGCGGGGGGTCCAGTACTTC; CDR3: CASSAGDTRGVQYF
J: TRBJ2-3; D: TRBD2; V: TRBV11-1; size: NA; DNA: TGTGCCAGCAAGCGGACTAGCGGAACAGATACGCAGTATTTT; CDR3: CASKRTSGTDTQYF
J: TRBJ2-3; D: TRBD2; V: TRBV29-1; size: NA; DNA: TGCAGCGCCCAAGCGGGAGGGCCGAATACGCAGTATTTT; CDR3: CSAQAGGPNTQYF
J: TRBJ2-3; D: NA; V: TRBV2; size: NA; DNA: TGTGCCAGCACCTTGATTGCGGATACGCAGTATTTT; CDR3: CASTLIADTQYF
J: TRBJ2-7; D: TRBD2; V: TRBV6-6; size: NA; DNA: TGTGCCAGCAGGGCTACTAACAGCGGGAGGGCCTACGAGCAGTACTTC; CDR3: CASRATNSGRAYEQYF